The clone carrying this T cell receptor beta chain was counted ten times or more. Its antigen is undetermined. Time point here: patch test 1, 2 weeks after DPC sensitization. Noted treatment: therapeutic diphenylcyclopropenone sensitization with weekly scalp DPC. This sample was included in a study of human T cells and chemical hapten exposure. Notes on the study in general: Healthy people's immune response may differ from that of the donors, who had alopecia.

Germline lookup yields CDR1 SGHVS and CDR2 FQNEAQ. CDR3 size: 15 residues. V trimming: 0 bases; J trimming: 5 bases; junction bases outside the gene matches: 3. One entry per CDR3 protein, called by TCRdb with MiXCR from the RACE reads. The sample records 380,000 or so distinct CDR3 sequences, roughly 4.8% being singletons. Material: whole blood, obtained in connection with sensitization to the hapten diphenylcyclopropenone (DPC). This chain connects TRBV7-8 to TRBJ1-1; TRBD1 matches at 10 bases. This TCR was recovered from a woman between 50 and 59 years old with alopecia areata. Some clones in this sample may be carry-over from other donors' samples. The CDR3 protein is CASSLAGQGWTEAFF. CDR3 DNA: TGTGCCAGCAGCTTAGCGGGACAGGGGTGGACTGAAGCTTTCTTT.